Below, 7 T cell receptor beta chains from the same sample are listed, as sequenced in a study of shared clonotypes between healthy human individuals. TCRdb's table, derived via immunoSEQ multiplex PCR, lists solely in-frame clones and lacks some. The profile shows about 2.3 million clones, 85% to 95% of them singletons. Sequencing was carried out using naive CD4+ T cells from PBMCs. Subset given: CD45RA+ positively selected. These receptors all come from a man aged 18 to 30 in good health. Some clones in this sample may be carry-over from other donors' samples.

The rearrangement uses TRBV27 and TRBJ2-1; the D gene is possibly TRBD2 (6 bases). Germline CDR1 and CDR2: MNHEY and SMNVEV (reference sequence). Trimming shortened V by 2 bases and J by 3 bases, and 8 bases separated the two germline ends. This CDR3 spans 14 amino acids. This CDR3 is CASSLGGFYNEQFF. In nucleotides, the CDR3 is TGTGCCAGCAGTTTAGGAGGGTTCTACAATGAGCAGTTCTTC.

The chain combines TRBV14 with TRBJ2-1, with D uncertain. The CDR3 is 14 amino acids. V gave up 3 bases and J gave up 1 base, with 7 bases separating them. CDR1 SGHDN and CDR2 FVKESK come from the germline V gene. The CDR3 sequence: CASSHLESYNEQFF. In nucleotides, the CDR3 is TGTGCCAGCAGCCACCTAGAGTCCTACAATGAGCAGTTCTTC. The whole variable domain, filled in from reference TRBV14 and TRBJ2-1, reads EAGVTQFPSHSVIEKGQTVTLRCDPISGHDNLYWYRRVMGKEIKFLLHFVKESKQDESGMPNNRFLAERTGGTYSTLKVQPAELEDSGVYFCASSHLESYNEQFFGPGTRLTVL.

The DNA for the CDR3 is TGTGCCAGCAGCCTCCGGACTAGCGGGAACACCGGGGAGCTGTTTTTT. It codes for CASSLRTSGNTGELFF. The J gene is TRBJ2-2, the V gene TRBV14; TRBD2 matches 10 bases. Germline-derived CDR1 and CDR2 are SGHDN and FVKESK. V trimming: 4 bases; J trimming: 1 base; junction bases outside the gene matches: 3. The CDR3 has 16 amino acids.

The chain recombines TRBV28 with TRBJ2-7; 10 bases fit TRBD1. This CDR3 is built from 17 residues. Germline assignment: CDR1 MDHEN and CDR2 SYDVKM. V lost 4 bases and J lost 3; bases outside the gene matches: 12. Here the CDR3 DNA reads TGTGCCAGCAGTTCATCCCCGGGACAGGGGAATCTCTACGAGCAGTACTTC. It is translated as CASSSSPGQGNLYEQYF.

This chain uses TRBV7-3 with TRBJ2-2; no definite D call. The CDR3 loop spans 16 amino acids. V lost 5 bases and J 4 bases, leaving 17 bases between the germline ends. The germline V gene has CDR1 SGHTA and CDR2 FQGTGA. The CDR3: CASSPTAPSITGELFF. CDR3 sequence (DNA): TGTGCCAGCAGCCCGACGGCACCTTCGATCACCGGGGAGCTGTTTTTT. The full variable domain, rest sourced from reference TRBV7-3 and TRBJ2-2, is GAGVSQTPSNKVTEKGKYVELRCDPISGHTALYWYRQSLGQGPEFLIYFQGTGAADDSGLPNDRFFAVRPEGSVSTLKIQRTERGDSAVYLCASSPTAPSITGELFFGEGSRLTVL.

This clone was counted a few times. This sample also contains other DNA sequences that code for the same CDR3. This chain uses TRBV18 with TRBJ2-7, with D uncertain. This CDR3 has 12 amino acids. V lost 1 base to trimming and J lost 1 base, with 2 bases between them. CDR1 and CDR2 (germline): KGHSH, LQKENI. The CDR3 DNA is TGTGCCAGCTCACCACAATCCTACGAGCAGTACTTC. Translating gives CASSPQSYEQYF.

This clone showed up just once. The junction departs from the called germline gene at one end, perhaps through a read error. V gene TRBV5-8 combines with J gene TRBJ2-7, with no clear D. Germline V gene sequence: CDR1 SGHTS, CDR2 YDEGEE. The CDR3 runs to 13 residues. Here the CDR3 reads CASNLVYSYEQYF. The CDR3, as DNA: TGTGCCAGCAACTTGGTGTATAGCTACGAGCAGTACTTC.